These T cell receptor beta chains were read from a single sample in a study of cytomegalovirus exposure and HLA in healthy donors. This table comes from immunoSEQ multiplex PCR, and its TCRdb copy is limited to in-frame clones, with some not included. The sample data list around 97,000 clones. Material: PBMCs. These receptors all come from a man in his forties in good health and CMV-seronegative. CDR3s include the opening cysteine and the closing phenylalanine or tryptophan. A D gene is named only where the DNA matches it firmly. Some rows mark clone size as missing; the rest say once, few, many or name a class of expanded clone.

CDR3 length	D gene	V gene	J gene	clone size	CDR3 protein	CDR3 DNA
13	NA	TRBV27	TRBJ1-2	NA	CASSLPDGYGYTF	TGTGCCAGCAGTCTGCCAGACGGGTATGGCTACACCTTC
16	TRBD1	TRBV7-8	TRBJ2-3	NA	CASSPWTGLSTDTQYF	TGTGCCAGCAGCCCTTGGACAGGGCTCAGCACAGATACGCAGTATTTT
16	TRBD1	TRBV7-2	TRBJ1-6	NA	CASSFQGGTYNSPLHF	TGTGCCAGCAGCTTTCAGGGGGGAACCTATAATTCACCCCTCCACTTT
16	TRBD2	TRBV19	TRBJ2-2	NA	CASRARLAGISGELFF	TGTGCCAGTAGAGCTAGGCTAGCGGGGATATCCGGGGAGCTGTTTTTT
15	TRBD2	TRBV6-5	TRBJ2-7	NA	CASSLTSGSSYEQYF	TGTGCCAGCAGTTTAACTAGCGGAAGCTCCTACGAGCAGTACTTC
15	NA	TRBV5-1	TRBJ2-7	NA	CASSTLGGGSYEQYF	TGCGCCAGCAGCACGCTGGGAGGGGGCTCCTACGAGCAGTACTTC
16	NA	TRBV10-3	TRBJ1-5	NA	CAISESEGLSNQPQHF	TGTGCCATCAGTGAGTCGGAGGGACTTAGCAATCAGCCCCAGCATTTT
16	TRBD2	TRBV27	TRBJ2-5	NA	CASSSWTSGAGETQYF	TGTGCCAGCAGTTCATGGACTAGCGGAGCTGGGGAGACCCAGTACTTC
15	TRBD1	TRBV5-6	TRBJ2-3	NA	CASSFGQGSTDTQYF	TGTGCCAGCAGCTTCGGACAGGGCAGCACAGATACGCAGTATTTT
15	TRBD1	TRBV4-1	TRBJ2-7	NA	CASSRDRGPPYEQYF	TGCGCCAGCAGTCGGGACAGGGGGCCTCCCTACGAGCAGTACTTC
16	TRBD2	TRBV30	TRBJ2-1	NA	CAWSVGSSGFYNEQFF	TGTGCCTGGAGTGTGGGGTCTAGCGGGTTTTACAATGAGCAGTTCTTC
14	TRBD1	TRBV7-6	TRBJ1-1	NA	CASSLRTGATEAFF	TGTGCCAGCAGCTTAAGGACAGGGGCCACTGAAGCTTTCTTT
15	TRBD1	TRBV2	TRBJ2-7	NA	CASSESGQGGYEQYF	TGTGCCAGCAGTGAAAGTGGACAGGGGGGGTACGAGCAGTACTTC
12	NA	TRBV30	TRBJ1-6	NA	CAWAGVHSPLHF	TGTGCCTGGGCAGGGGTTCATTCACCCCTCCACTTT
13	NA	TRBV7-2	TRBJ1-2	NA	CASSSSEGLPGTF	TGTGCCAGCAGCTCATCGGAGGGCCTCCCGGGGACCTTC
13	TRBD1	TRBV10-3	TRBJ1-5	NA	CATTGTGDQPQHF	TGTGCCACCACCGGGACAGGGGACCAGCCCCAGCATTTT
16	NA	TRBV4-2	TRBJ2-3	medium-sized	CASSPPLGQGADTQYF	TGTGCCAGCAGCCCCCCCTTAGGGCAGGGTGCAGATACGCAGTATTTT
16	TRBD1	TRBV27	TRBJ1-1	NA	CASSKQGDRVNTEAFF	TGTGCCAGCAGTAAACAGGGGGATCGGGTGAACACTGAAGCTTTCTTT
14	TRBD1	TRBV29-1	TRBJ2-2	NA	CSVDTGGNTGELFF	TGCAGCGTTGATACAGGGGGCAACACCGGGGAGCTGTTTTTT
16	TRBD2	TRBV7-2	TRBJ2-7	NA	CASSFSPTGGSYEQYF	TGTGCCAGCAGCTTTTCTCCGACGGGGGGCTCCTACGAGCAGTACTTC
14	TRBD1	TRBV28	TRBJ2-5	NA	CASSSGQQQETQYF	TGTGCCAGCAGTTCGGGACAGCAGCAAGAGACCCAGTACTTC
16	TRBD2	TRBV9	TRBJ2-1	NA	CASSAPLAGEGNEQFF	TGTGCCAGCAGCGCTCCTTTAGCGGGAGAAGGCAATGAGCAGTTCTTC
13	NA	TRBV11-3	TRBJ1-6	NA	CASSLDQGAPLHF	TGTGCCAGCAGCTTAGATCAGGGTGCACCCCTCCACTTT
14	NA	TRBV5-1	TRBJ1-1	NA	CASSPSNGNTEAFF	TGCGCCAGCAGCCCCTCGAACGGGAACACTGAAGCTTTCTTT
17	TRBD2	TRBV14	TRBJ2-2	NA	CASSQEGGMPDTGELFF	TGTGCCAGCAGCCAAGAGGGAGGGATGCCGGACACCGGGGAGCTGTTTTTT
13	NA	TRBV19	TRBJ1-1	NA	CASAATENTEAFF	TGTGCCAGTGCAGCAACAGAGAACACTGAAGCTTTCTTT
15	TRBD2	TRBV6-1	TRBJ2-3	NA	CAIQRLAGEADTQYF	TGTGCCATCCAGAGACTAGCGGGAGAGGCAGATACGCAGTATTTT
15	NA	TRBV9	TRBJ1-1	NA	CASSPRALMNTEAFF	TGTGCCAGCAGCCCCCGTGCGCTAATGAACACTGAAGCTTTCTTT
12	NA	TRBV29-1	TRBJ1-2	NA	CSVAVGSYGYTF	TGCAGCGTTGCAGTAGGGAGCTATGGCTACACCTTC
12	TRBD1	TRBV5-8	TRBJ1-1	NA	CASSLYRGEAFF	TGTGCCAGCAGCCTATACAGGGGCGAAGCTTTCTTT